The 3 T cell receptor beta chains reported below all come from one sample, sequenced in a study of blood T cell repertoires in COVID-19. Here immunoSEQ multiplex PCR was the method, and the copy in TCRdb shows in-frame clones only, minus some. The sample lists about 270,000 clones, 85% to 90% occurring once. The material sequenced was peripheral blood. The receptors shown here come from a woman aged 25 to 45 with COVID-19, enrolled during active disease.

The rearrangement uses TRBV4-1 and TRBJ1-2; D is uncertain. Germline values: CDR1 MGHRA, CDR2 YSYEKL. The CDR3 extends over 13 amino acids. V was clipped by 4 bases and J by 4 bases, with 10 bases between them. CDR3 region: CASSPPEGYGYTF. CDR3 coding DNA: TGCGCCAGCAGCCCACCGGAGGGCTATGGCTACACCTTC.

The chain links TRBV27 to TRBJ2-3, with TRBD2 matching over 8 bases. This CDR3 comprises 17 residues. The germline CDR1 and CDR2 sequences are MNHEY and SMNVEV (reference sequence). The junction had 11 bases not matched to a gene; V was cut back by 5 bases and J by 1 base. Written as DNA, the CDR3 is TGTGCCAGCAGTCTACTTTTCGGGGGGGCCGGCACAGATACGCAGTATTTT. Protein: CASSLLFGGAGTDTQYF.

This chain connects TRBV27 to TRBJ1-5; a weak D match, TRBD1 (6 bases). CDR1 is MNHEY, CDR2 SMNVEV, per germline (reference sequence). Trimming shortened V by 4 bases and J by 3 bases, and 13 bases separated the two germline ends. This CDR3 is 15 amino acids long. Here the CDR3 DNA reads TGTGCCAGCAGTTCTCGAGGGGGTAACAATCAGCCCCAGCATTTT. Its translation is CASSSRGGNNQPQHF.